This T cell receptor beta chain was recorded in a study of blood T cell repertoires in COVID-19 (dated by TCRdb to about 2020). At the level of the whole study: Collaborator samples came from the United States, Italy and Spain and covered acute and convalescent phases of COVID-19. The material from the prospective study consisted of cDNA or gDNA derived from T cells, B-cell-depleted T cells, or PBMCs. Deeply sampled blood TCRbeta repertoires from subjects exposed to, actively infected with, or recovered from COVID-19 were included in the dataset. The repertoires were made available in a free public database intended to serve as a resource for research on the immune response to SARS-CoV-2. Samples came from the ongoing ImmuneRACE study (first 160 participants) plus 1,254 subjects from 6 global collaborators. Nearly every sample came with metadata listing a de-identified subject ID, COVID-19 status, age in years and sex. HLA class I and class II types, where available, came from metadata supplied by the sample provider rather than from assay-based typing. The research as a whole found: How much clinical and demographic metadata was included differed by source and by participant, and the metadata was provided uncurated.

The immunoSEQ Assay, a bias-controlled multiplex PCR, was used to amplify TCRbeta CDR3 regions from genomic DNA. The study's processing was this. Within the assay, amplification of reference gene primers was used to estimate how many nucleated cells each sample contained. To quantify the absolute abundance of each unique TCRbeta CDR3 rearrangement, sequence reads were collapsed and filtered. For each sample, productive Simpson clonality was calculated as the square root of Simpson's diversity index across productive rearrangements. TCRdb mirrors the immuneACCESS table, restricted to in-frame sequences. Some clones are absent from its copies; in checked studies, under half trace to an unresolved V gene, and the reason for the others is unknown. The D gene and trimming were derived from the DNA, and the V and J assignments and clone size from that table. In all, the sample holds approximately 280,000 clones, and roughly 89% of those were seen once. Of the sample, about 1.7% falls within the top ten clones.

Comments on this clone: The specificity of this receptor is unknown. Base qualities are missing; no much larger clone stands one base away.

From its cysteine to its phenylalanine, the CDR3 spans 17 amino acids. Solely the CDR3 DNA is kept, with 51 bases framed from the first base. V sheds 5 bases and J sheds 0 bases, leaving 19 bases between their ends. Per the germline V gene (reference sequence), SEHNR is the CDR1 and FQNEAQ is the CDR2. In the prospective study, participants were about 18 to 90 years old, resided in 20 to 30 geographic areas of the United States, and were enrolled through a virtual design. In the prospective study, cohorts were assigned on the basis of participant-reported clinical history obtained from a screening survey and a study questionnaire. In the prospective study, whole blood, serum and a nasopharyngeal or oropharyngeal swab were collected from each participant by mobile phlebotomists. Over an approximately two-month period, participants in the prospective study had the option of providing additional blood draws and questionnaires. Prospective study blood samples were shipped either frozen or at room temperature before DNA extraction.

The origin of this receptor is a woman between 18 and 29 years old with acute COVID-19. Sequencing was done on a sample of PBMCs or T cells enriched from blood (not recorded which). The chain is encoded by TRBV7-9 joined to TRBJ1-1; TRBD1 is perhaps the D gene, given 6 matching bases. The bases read TGTGCCAGCAGCCCCCTAGAGTCAGGGGTACTGAACACTGAAGCTTTCTTT. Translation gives CASSPLESGVLNTEAFF.